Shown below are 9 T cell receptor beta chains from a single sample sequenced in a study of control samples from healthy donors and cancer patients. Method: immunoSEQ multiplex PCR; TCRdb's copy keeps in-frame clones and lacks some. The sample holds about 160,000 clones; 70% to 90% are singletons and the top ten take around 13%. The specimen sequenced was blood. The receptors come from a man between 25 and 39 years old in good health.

Written as DNA, the CDR3 is TGTGCCAGCAGCTCACGACGGGATTCCGGGGGCTACACCTTC. Its translation is CASSSRRDSGGYTF. This rearrangement joins TRBV11-2 to TRBJ1-2, with D hard to call. The CDR3 runs 14 residues. The V end was cut by 4 bases, the J end by 8 bases, with 17 bases between. The germline gives CDR1 SGHAT, CDR2 FQNNGV.

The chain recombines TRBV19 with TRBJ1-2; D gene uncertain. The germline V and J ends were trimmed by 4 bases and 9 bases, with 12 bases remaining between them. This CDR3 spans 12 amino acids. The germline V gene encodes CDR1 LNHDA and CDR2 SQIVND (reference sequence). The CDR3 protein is CASSTMIRSYTF. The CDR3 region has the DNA TGTGCCAGTAGTACTATGATACGAAGCTACACCTTC.

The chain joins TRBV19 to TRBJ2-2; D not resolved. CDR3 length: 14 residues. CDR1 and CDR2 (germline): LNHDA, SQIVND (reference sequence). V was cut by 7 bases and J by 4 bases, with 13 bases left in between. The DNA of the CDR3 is TGTGCCAGTACCGATGGGCTAGGCACCGGGGAGCTGTTTTTT. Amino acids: CASTDGLGTGELFF.

The CDR3 sequence: CASSQEYRHRRYF. The CDR3 DNA follows: TGTGCCAGCAGCCAAGAGTACAGGCACCGAAGGTACTTC. This chain joins TRBV14 and TRBJ2-7; perhaps TRBD1 as D (5 bases). This CDR3 contains 13 residues. Germline-derived CDR1 and CDR2 are SGHDN and FVKESK. V was clipped by 0 bases and J by 12 bases, with 15 bases between them.

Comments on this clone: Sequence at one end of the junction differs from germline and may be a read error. The CDR3: CASREGSRGMYGYTF. The CDR3 coding sequence is TGTGCCAGCAGGGAAGGTAGCAGGGGGATGTATGGCTACACCTTC. This rearrangement joins TRBV6-1 to TRBJ1-2; TRBD1 agrees at 7 bases. The CDR3 loop spans 15 amino acids. The germline V gene has CDR1 MNHNS and CDR2 SASEGT.

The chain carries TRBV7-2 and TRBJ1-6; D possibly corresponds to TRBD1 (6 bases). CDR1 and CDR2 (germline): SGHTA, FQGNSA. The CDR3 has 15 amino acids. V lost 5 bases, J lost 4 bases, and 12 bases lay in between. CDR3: CASSQPTGYNSPLHF. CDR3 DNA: TGTGCCAGCAGCCAACCCACAGGGTATAATTCACCCCTCCACTTT. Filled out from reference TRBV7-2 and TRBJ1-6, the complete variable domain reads GAGVSQSPSNKVTEKGKDVELRCDPISGHTALYWYRQSLGQGLEFLIYFQGNSAPDKSGLPSDRFSAERTGGSVSTLTIQRTQQEDSAVYLCASSQPTGYNSPLHFGNGTRLTVT.

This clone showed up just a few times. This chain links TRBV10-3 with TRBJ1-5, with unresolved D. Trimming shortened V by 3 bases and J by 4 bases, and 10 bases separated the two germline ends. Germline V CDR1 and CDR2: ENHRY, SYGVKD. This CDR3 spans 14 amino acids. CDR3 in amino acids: CAISEGGQNQPQHF. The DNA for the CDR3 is TGTGCCATCAGTGAAGGAGGGCAGAATCAGCCCCAGCATTTT.

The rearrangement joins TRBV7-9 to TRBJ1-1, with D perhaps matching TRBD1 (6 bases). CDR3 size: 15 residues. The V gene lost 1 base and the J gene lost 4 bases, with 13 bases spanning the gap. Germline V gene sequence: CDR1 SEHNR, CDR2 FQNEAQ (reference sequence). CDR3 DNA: TGTGCCAGCAGCTTAGGTACCCACAGGGCCACTGAAGCTTTCTTT. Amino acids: CASSLGTHRATEAFF. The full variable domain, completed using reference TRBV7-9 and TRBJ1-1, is DTGVSQNPRHKITKRGQNVTFRCDPISEHNRLYWYRQTLGQGPEFLTYFQNEAQLEKSRLLSDRFSAERPKGSFSTLEIQRTEQGDSAMYLCASSLGTHRATEAFFGQGTRLTVV.

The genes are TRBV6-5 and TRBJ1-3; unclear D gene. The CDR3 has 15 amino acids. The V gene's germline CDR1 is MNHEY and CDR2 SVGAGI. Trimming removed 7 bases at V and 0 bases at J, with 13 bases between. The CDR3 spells CASTPGRASGNTIYF. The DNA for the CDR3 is TGTGCCAGCACCCCCGGACGGGCCTCTGGAAACACCATATATTTT.